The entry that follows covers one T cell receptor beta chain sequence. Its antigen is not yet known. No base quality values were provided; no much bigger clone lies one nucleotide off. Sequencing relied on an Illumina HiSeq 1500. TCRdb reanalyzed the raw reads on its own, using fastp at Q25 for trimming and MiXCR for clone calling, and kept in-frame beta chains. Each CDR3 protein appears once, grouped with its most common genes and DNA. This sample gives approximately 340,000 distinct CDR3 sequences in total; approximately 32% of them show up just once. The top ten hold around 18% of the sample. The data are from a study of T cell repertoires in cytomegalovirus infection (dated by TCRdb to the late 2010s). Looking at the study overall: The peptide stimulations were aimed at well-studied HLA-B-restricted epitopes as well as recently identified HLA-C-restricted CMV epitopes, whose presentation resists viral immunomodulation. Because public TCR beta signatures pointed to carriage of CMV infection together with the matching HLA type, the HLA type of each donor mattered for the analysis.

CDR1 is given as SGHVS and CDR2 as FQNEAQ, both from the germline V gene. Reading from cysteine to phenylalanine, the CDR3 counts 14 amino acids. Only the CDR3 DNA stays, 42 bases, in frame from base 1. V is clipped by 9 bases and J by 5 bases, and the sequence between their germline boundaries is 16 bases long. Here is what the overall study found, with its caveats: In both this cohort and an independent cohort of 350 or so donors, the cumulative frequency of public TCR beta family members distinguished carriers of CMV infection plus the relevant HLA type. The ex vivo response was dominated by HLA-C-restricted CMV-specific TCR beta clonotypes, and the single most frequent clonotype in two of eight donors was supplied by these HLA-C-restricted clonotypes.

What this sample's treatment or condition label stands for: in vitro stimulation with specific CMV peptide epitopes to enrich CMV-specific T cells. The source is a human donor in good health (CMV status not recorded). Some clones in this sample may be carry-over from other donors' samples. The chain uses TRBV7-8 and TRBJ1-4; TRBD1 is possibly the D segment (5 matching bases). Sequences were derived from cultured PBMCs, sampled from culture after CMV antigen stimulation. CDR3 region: CASGRGSLNEKLFF. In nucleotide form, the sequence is TGTGCCAGTGGTAGGGGCAGCCTAAATGAAAAACTGTTTTTT.